The sequence of this T cell receptor beta chain was determined in a study of T cell changes during pregnancy in multiple sclerosis (dated by TCRdb to between 2017 and 2020). Describing the broader study: The study looked at changes in the T cell repertoire across pregnancy in women with multiple sclerosis.

The library was built by means of the immunoSEQ multiplex PCR assay. TCRdb retrieved this table from immuneACCESS and kept in-frame rearrangements only. Not all clones are present; in checked studies, unresolved V genes account for under half, and no reason is known for the remainder. The sample records fewer than 90,000 clones, over 85% of which are singletons. The ten largest clones represent 1.2% to 1.5% of the sample. To note about this clone: The antigen this receptor binds is unknown. No quality values exist for individual bases; no much larger clone is one base distant.

The sequencing here drew on peripheral blood, taken in the third trimester of pregnancy. The receptor comes from a female donor in good health, enrolled as a control in a pregnancy study.

The DNA is as follows: TGTGCCAGTAGTTCCGCCGGGACAGCCTACGAGCAGTACTTC. It translates to CASSSAGTAYEQYF. The rearrangement joined TRBV19 to TRBJ2-7, with TRBD1 identical over 7 junction bases. Inclusive of the bounding cysteine and phenylalanine, the CDR3 is 14 residues long. CDR3 DNA is the only sequence kept; it has 42 bases, read in frame from the first base. CDR1 and CDR2 are drawn from the germline V gene (reference sequence): LNHDA, SQIVND. V has 5 bases trimmed and J has 2 bases trimmed; junction bases matching no gene number 6.